Below, 13 T cell receptor beta chains from the same sample are listed, as sequenced in a study of blood T cell repertoires in COVID-19. TCRdb's table, derived via immunoSEQ multiplex PCR, lists solely in-frame clones and lacks some. Of 250,000 to 350,000 clones in the sample, approximately 83% are singletons; the top ten hold more than 4%. Sequences were obtained from PBMCs or T cells enriched from blood (not recorded which). The receptors here all came from a woman aged 30 to 39 who had recovered from COVID-19.

This chain connects TRBV7-8 to TRBJ2-6; tentative D call: TRBD1 (6 bases). The V end was cut by 4 bases, the J end by 3 bases, with 10 bases between. There are 15 residues in the CDR3. CDR1 is SGHVS and CDR2 is FQNEAQ in the germline V gene. This chain's CDR3 is CASSYRGYGANVLTF. CDR3 nucleotides: TGTGCCAGCAGCTATAGGGGGTATGGGGCCAACGTCCTGACTTTC.

The chain uses TRBV7-9 and TRBJ2-1; 8 nucleotides align to TRBD2. V shed 7 bases and J 6 bases; nucleotides not matched to a gene: 23. Germline V lookup: CDR1 SEHNR, CDR2 FQNEAQ (reference sequence). The CDR3 covers 19 residues. The CDR3 reads CASILSRLAGMPHANEQFF. Here the CDR3 DNA reads TGTGCCAGCATCCTTTCTCGTCTAGCGGGTATGCCCCACGCCAATGAGCAGTTCTTC.

The chain combines TRBV28 with TRBJ2-2; 15 nucleotides agree with TRBD2. The junction had 5 bases not matched to a gene; V was cut back by 3 bases and J by 0 bases. Per the germline V gene, CDR1 is MDHEN and CDR2 is SYDVKM. There are 19 residues in the CDR3. The CDR3 protein is CASSLFGLAGGTNTGELFF. In nucleotides, the CDR3 is TGTGCCAGCAGTTTGTTCGGACTAGCGGGAGGGACGAACACCGGGGAGCTGTTTTTT.

The chain has TRBV5-1 and TRBJ2-5; 7 bases are shared with TRBD2. The CDR3 totals 13 residues. The trim removed 4 bases at V and 4 bases at J, leaving 4 bases unmatched. In germline, CDR1 is SGHRS, CDR2 YFSETQ. CDR3 DNA sequence: TGCGCCAGCAGCGCGGGAGCAGGAGAGACCCAGTACTTC. Protein sequence: CASSAGAGETQYF.

V gene TRBV27 combines with J gene TRBJ2-3; D not resolved. The CDR3 loop spans 13 amino acids. CDR1 and CDR2 from the germline V gene are MNHEY and SMNVEV (reference sequence). V was pared by 0 bases and J by 6 bases, with 7 bases between. The CDR3 region is CASSLSMADTQYF. CDR3 DNA: TGTGCCAGCAGTTTATCTATGGCCGATACGCAGTATTTT.

V is TRBV25-1 and J is TRBJ2-7; D ambiguous. The V gene's germline CDR1 is MGHDK and CDR2 SYGVNS. V was shortened by 2 bases and J by 8 bases, with 22 bases between the two germline ends. The CDR3 totals 16 residues. The CDR3 sequence: CASSEPLGTIPTKQYF. The CDR3 nucleotides are TGTGCCAGCAGTGAACCCCTCGGTACGATCCCTACGAAGCAGTACTTC.

This clone was seen once. The chain combines TRBV7-8 with TRBJ2-2; a weak D match, TRBD1 (6 bases). Trimming removed 8 bases from V and 7 bases from J, with 23 bases in between. CDR3 size: 16 residues. Looked up from germline, CDR1 is SGHVS and CDR2 is FQNEAQ. CDR3 sequence (DNA): TGTGCCAGCCCTCCCCCAGGGGTAGCAAGTAACGGGGAGCTGTTTTTT. Translation gives CASPPPGVASNGELFF.

This chain connects TRBV7-9 to TRBJ1-2, with 9 bases matching TRBD1. CDR1 is SEHNR and CDR2 is FQNEAQ in the germline V gene (reference sequence). The trim removed 6 bases at V and 6 bases at J, leaving 5 bases unmatched. This CDR3 contains 13 residues. In DNA form, the CDR3 reads TGTGCCAGCAGGTCACAGGGGGCGGATGGCTACACCTTC. It specifies CASRSQGADGYTF.

The chain carries TRBV6-5 and TRBJ1-4; a possible D gene is TRBD1 (5 bases). With 4 bases removed from V and 7 bases from J, the gap between germline ends came to 16 bases. The CDR3 spans 15 residues. The germline gives CDR1 MNHEY, CDR2 SVGAGI. CDR3 DNA: TGTGCCAGCAGTTCTCGGGACTTCAGAGGTGAAAAACTGTTTTTT. Residues: CASSSRDFRGEKLFF.

The chain carries TRBV27 and TRBJ2-7; D is perhaps TRBD1 (5 bases). This CDR3 is 14 amino acids long. Germline V gene lookup returns CDR1 MNHEY and CDR2 SMNVEV (reference sequence). V was cut by 6 bases and J by 1 base, with 13 bases left in between. In DNA form, the CDR3 reads TGTGCCAGCAGCATGGGTACAGGATCCTACGAGCAGTACTTC. Residues: CASSMGTGSYEQYF.

This chain joins TRBV10-3 and TRBJ1-2; tentatively, D is TRBD1 (6 bases). Germline loops: CDR1 ENHRY, CDR2 SYGVKD. Trimming stripped 7 bases from V and 2 bases from J, with 14 bases between. The CDR3 totals 14 residues. The CDR3 DNA sequence: TGTGCCATCAACTCTGGACAGACCAACTATGGCTACACCTTC. Protein product: CAINSGQTNYGYTF.

This clone occurred once. The chain joins TRBV29-1 to TRBJ1-5; D remains ambiguous. CDR1 and CDR2 (germline): SQVTM, ANQGSEA. Deletions cut 5 bases from V and 5 bases from J, with 16 bases between. This CDR3 comprises 14 residues. The CDR3 DNA reads as TGCAGCGTTTCGTTCGGGATCGTCGATCAGCCCCAGCATTTT. Protein sequence: CSVSFGIVDQPQHF.

The chain employs TRBV9 and TRBJ1-4; no reliable D call. CDR1 and CDR2 from the germline V gene are SGDLS and YYNGEE. V was trimmed by 0 bases and J by 5 bases, leaving 11 bases between them. CDR3 length equals 15 residues. CDR3 in amino acids: CASSVAAGGNEKLFF. CDR3 coding DNA: TGTGCCAGCAGCGTAGCGGCAGGAGGAAATGAAAAACTGTTTTTT.